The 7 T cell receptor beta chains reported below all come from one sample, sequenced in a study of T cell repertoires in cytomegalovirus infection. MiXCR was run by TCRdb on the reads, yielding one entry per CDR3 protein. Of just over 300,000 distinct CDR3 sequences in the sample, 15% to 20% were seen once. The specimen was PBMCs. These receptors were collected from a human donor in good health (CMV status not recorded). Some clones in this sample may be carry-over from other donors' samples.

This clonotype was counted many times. CDR3 protein: CASSLLGFEAFF. The CDR3 coding sequence is TGTGCCAGCAGTTTACTGGGGTTTGAAGCTTTCTTT. The chain couples TRBV12-3 or TRBV12-4 to TRBJ1-1; D remains unclear. The CDR3 contains 12 residues. The germline V and J ends were trimmed by 2 bases and 7 bases, with 8 bases remaining between them.

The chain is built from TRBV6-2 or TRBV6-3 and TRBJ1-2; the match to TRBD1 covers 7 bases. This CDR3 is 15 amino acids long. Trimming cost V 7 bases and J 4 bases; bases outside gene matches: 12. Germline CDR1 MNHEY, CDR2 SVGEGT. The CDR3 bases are TGTGCCAGCACCCGTTTGGGGACAGCACTCTATGGCTACACCTTC. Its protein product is CASTRLGTALYGYTF.

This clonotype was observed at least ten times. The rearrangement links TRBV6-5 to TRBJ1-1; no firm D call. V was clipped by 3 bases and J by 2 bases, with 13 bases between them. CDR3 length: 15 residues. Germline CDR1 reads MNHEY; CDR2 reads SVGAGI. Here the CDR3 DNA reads TGTGCCAGCAGTTATGTGAACAGAAAAAACACTGAAGCTTTCTTT. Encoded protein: CASSYVNRKNTEAFF.

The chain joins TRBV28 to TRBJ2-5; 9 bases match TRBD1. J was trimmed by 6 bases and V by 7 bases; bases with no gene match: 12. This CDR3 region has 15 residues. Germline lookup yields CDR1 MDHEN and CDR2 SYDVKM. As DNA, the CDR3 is TGTGCCAGCATTGCCGAGGGACAGGGTGCGCAGACCCAGTACTTC. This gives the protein CASIAEGQGAQTQYF.

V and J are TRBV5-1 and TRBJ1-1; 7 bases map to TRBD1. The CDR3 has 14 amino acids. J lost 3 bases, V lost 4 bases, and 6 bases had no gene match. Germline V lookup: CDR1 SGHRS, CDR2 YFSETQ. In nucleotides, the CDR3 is TGCGCCAGCAGCACAGGGGATTCGGACACTGAAGCTTTCTTT. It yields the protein CASSTGDSDTEAFF.

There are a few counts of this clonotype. The CDR3 coding sequence is TGTGCCACCGGACAGGGTCATACGCAGTATTTT. Encoded protein: CATGQGHTQYF. This chain joins TRBV6-5 and TRBJ2-3; the match to TRBD1 covers 8 bases. V lost 10 bases and J lost 7; bases outside the gene matches: 4. This CDR3 has 11 amino acids. CDR1 MNHEY and CDR2 SVGAGI come from the germline V gene.

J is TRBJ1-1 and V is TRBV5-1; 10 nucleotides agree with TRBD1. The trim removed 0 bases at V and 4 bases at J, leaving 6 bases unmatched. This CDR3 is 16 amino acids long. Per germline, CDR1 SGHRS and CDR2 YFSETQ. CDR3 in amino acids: CASSLAGTGEFTEAFF. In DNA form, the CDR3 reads TGCGCCAGCAGCTTGGCTGGGACAGGGGAGTTCACTGAAGCTTTCTTT.